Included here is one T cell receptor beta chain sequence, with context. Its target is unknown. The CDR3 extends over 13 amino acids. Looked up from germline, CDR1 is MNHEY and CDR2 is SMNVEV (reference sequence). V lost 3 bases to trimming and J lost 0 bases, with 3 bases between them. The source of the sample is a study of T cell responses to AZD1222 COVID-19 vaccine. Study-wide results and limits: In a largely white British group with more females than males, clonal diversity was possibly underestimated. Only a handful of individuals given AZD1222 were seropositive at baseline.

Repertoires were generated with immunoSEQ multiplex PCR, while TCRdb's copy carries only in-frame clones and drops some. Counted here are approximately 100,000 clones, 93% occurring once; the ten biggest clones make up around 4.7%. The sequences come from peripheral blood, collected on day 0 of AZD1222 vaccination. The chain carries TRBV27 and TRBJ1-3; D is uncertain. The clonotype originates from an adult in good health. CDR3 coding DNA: TGTGCCAGCAGTTTTGACTCTGGAAACACCATATATTTT. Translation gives CASSFDSGNTIYF.